The 22 T cell receptor beta chains given below trace back to one sample, sequenced in a study of cytomegalovirus exposure and HLA in healthy donors. Researchers ran the PCR with 60 Vbeta and 13 Jbeta primers. Produced via immunoSEQ multiplex PCR; TCRdb's table is partial and in-frame only. The sample has roughly 200,000 clones, about three quarters seen once. The specimen was PBMCs. These receptors originate from a woman aged 55-70 years in good health and CMV-seropositive.

The chain is built from TRBV7-2 and TRBJ2-1; weak D call: TRBD1 (8 bases). The CDR3 loop spans 16 amino acids. Germline CDR1 is SGHTA and CDR2 is FQGNSA. V shed 5 bases and J shed 1 base, with 15 bases lying between them. CDR3 region: CASSATGGLSYNEQFF. DNA of the CDR3: TGTGCCAGCAGCGCTACAGGGGGACTATCCTACAATGAGCAGTTCTTC.

The chain joins TRBV5-4 to TRBJ1-2, with 7 bases identical to TRBD1. From germline, CDR1 is SGHNT and CDR2 YYREEE (reference sequence). V lost 4 bases, J lost 1 base, and 1 base stayed unmatched. CDR3 length: 13 residues. CDR3 coding DNA: TGTGCCAGCAGCCCAGGGGGTAACTATGGCTACACCTTC. This codes for CASSPGGNYGYTF.

V is TRBV9 and J is TRBJ2-1; no clear D gene. Germline V gene data show CDR1 as SGDLS and CDR2 as YYNGEE. The CDR3 spans 11 residues. Trimming took 0 bases from V and 7 from J, leaving 2 bases between them. CDR3: CASSVANEQFF. CDR3 DNA sequence: TGTGCCAGCAGCGTAGCTAATGAGCAGTTCTTC.

V is TRBV12-5 and J is TRBJ2-1; 11 bases agree with TRBD2. There are 14 residues in the CDR3. The trim removed 6 bases at V and 4 bases at J, leaving 2 bases unmatched. Germline V gene lookup returns CDR1 LGHNT and CDR2 FRNRAP. In DNA form, the CDR3 reads TGTGCTAGTGGACTAGCGGGGGCTTACAATGAGCAGTTCTTC. This encodes CASGLAGAYNEQFF.

The chain has TRBV7-9 and TRBJ2-7; 9 nucleotides line up with TRBD1. Per the germline V gene, CDR1 is SEHNR and CDR2 is FQNEAQ (reference sequence). The V gene end was trimmed by 4 bases and the J gene end by 0 bases; junction bases not matched to a gene: 10. There are 17 residues in the CDR3. DNA of the CDR3: TGTGCCAGCAGCTCGGGACAGGGTCAGAGGAGCTCCTACGAGCAGTACTTC. Translation gives CASSSGQGQRSSYEQYF.

The J gene is TRBJ1-6, the V gene TRBV7-6, with 7 bases identical to TRBD1. Germline assignment: CDR1 SGHVS and CDR2 FNYEAQ. The trim removed 8 bases at V and 10 bases at J, leaving 8 bases unmatched. This CDR3 has 13 amino acids. CDR3 residues: CASGLDRESPLHF. The CDR3 DNA is TGTGCCAGCGGCCTCGACAGGGAGTCACCCCTCCACTTT.

This rearrangement joins TRBV12-5 to TRBJ1-1; 8 bases are shared with TRBD1. The germline CDR1 and CDR2 sequences are LGHNT and FRNRAP. The CDR3 loop spans 13 amino acids. J lost 9 bases, V lost 0 bases, and 3 bases had no gene match. The CDR3 DNA reads TGTGCTAGTGGTTTGGTAGCAGGGGGCCAAGCTTTCTTT. Protein sequence: CASGLVAGGQAFF.

V usage is TRBV9 and J usage is TRBJ2-5; weak D call: TRBD2 (5 bases). Trimming left V 5 bases short and J 5 bases short, with 16 bases between. Germline loops: CDR1 SGDLS, CDR2 YYNGEE. This CDR3 is 14 amino acids long. CDR3 coding DNA: TGTGCCAGCAGTGCTTATGCGCGGGTGGAGACCCAGTACTTC. This gives the protein CASSAYARVETQYF.

The chain links TRBV7-9 to TRBJ1-2; D gene ambiguous. Deletions cut 5 bases from V and 4 bases from J, with 14 bases between. Germline loops: CDR1 SEHNR, CDR2 FQNEAQ (reference sequence). The CDR3 loop spans 14 amino acids. CDR3 sequence (DNA): TGTGCCAGCAGCCCCTGGCCTTCTCCCTATGGCTACACCTTC. It yields the protein CASSPWPSPYGYTF.

For this clone: One end of the junction fails to match germline, which may point to a read error. V and J are TRBV7-7 and TRBJ2-5; TRBD2 agrees at 8 bases. From germline, CDR1 is SSHAT and CDR2 FNYEAQ (reference sequence). CDR3 length: 16 amino acids. The CDR3 region is CASSLGTGGPQETQYF. The CDR3 DNA reads TGTGCTAGCAGCTTAGGAACGGGAGGGCCTCAAGAGACCCAGTACTTC.

The chain carries TRBV6-1 and TRBJ2-5; weak D call: TRBD1 (6 bases). CDR1 is MNHNS, CDR2 SASEGT, per germline. V was pared by 3 bases and J by 0 bases, with 11 bases between. CDR3 length equals 15 residues. The CDR3 region has the DNA TGTGCCAGCAGTGATTGGGACACGAACCAAGAGACCCAGTACTTC. It is translated as CASSDWDTNQETQYF.

The chain links TRBV15 to TRBJ2-5, with no clear D. CDR3 length: 14 amino acids. The germline V and J ends were trimmed by 0 bases and 3 bases, with 8 bases remaining between them. Per the germline V gene, CDR1 is LNHNV and CDR2 is YYDKDF (reference sequence). CDR3 coding DNA: TGTGCCACCAGCAGAGATCGCCAGAAAGAGACCCAGTACTTC. As protein: CATSRDRQKETQYF.

The CDR3 is CASSRLAGGGEQYF. In DNA, the CDR3 is TGTGCCAGCAGCAGACTAGCGGGAGGGGGTGAGCAGTACTTC. The V gene is TRBV6-4, the J gene TRBJ2-7; TRBD2 matches 14 bases. V dropped 6 bases and J dropped 7; count of bases not matched to a gene: 5. The germline CDR1 and CDR2 sequences are MRHNA and SNTAGT. The CDR3 extends over 14 amino acids.

This clone was observed a single time. This chain joins TRBV19 and TRBJ1-5, with D perhaps TRBD1 (5 bases). Germline V lookup: CDR1 LNHDA, CDR2 SQIVND (reference sequence). The CDR3 has 14 amino acids. Trimming cost V 6 bases and J 0 bases, with 9 bases left between them. CDR3 coding DNA: TGTGCCAGTAGGACAGTATCTAGCAATCAGCCCCAGCATTTT. The encoded protein is CASRTVSSNQPQHF. Filled out from reference TRBV19 and TRBJ1-5, the complete variable domain reads DGGITQSPKYLFRKEGQNVTLSCEQNLNHDAMYWYRQDPGQGLRLIYYSQIVNDFQKGDIAEGYSVSREKKESFPLTVTSAQKNPTAFYLCASRTVSSNQPQHFGDGTRLSIL.

The rearrangement uses TRBV4-3 and TRBJ2-5; D call uncertain. The tail of the sequence fits TRBJ2-7 better, so the J call may be wrong. The CDR3 contains 14 residues. Germline CDR1 and CDR2: LGHNA and YSLEER. CDR3: CASSPRLASYEQYF. The CDR3 coding sequence is TGCGCCAGCAGCCCCAGACTTGCATCCTACGAGCAGTACTTC.

The chain couples TRBV27 to TRBJ2-3; the D gene is possibly TRBD1 (6 bases). The germline V gene encodes CDR1 MNHEY and CDR2 SMNVEV (reference sequence). This CDR3 comprises 15 residues. Between the trimmed V and J ends, which lost 8 bases and 5 bases, there was a span of 20 bases. CDR3 in amino acids: CASGANQGFGDTQYF. CDR3 nucleotide sequence: TGTGCCAGCGGAGCAAACCAGGGGTTTGGAGATACGCAGTATTTT.

CDR3 loop: CASSPGQEIYEQYF. For the CDR3, the DNA is TGTGCCAGCAGCCCAGGACAGGAGATCTACGAGCAGTACTTC. J is TRBJ2-7 and V is TRBV9; the match to TRBD1 covers 7 bases. The J segment lost 3 bases and the V segment lost 4 bases, leaving 7 bases of the junction unmatched. This CDR3 is 14 amino acids long. CDR1 is SGDLS, CDR2 YYNGEE, per germline.

The rearrangement joins TRBV7-2 to TRBJ2-3; 7 positions agree with TRBD1. V trimming: 4 bases; J trimming: 2 bases; junction bases outside the gene matches: 12. The CDR3 extends over 17 amino acids. Germline-derived CDR1 and CDR2 are SGHTA and FQGNSA. The CDR3 is CASSSRPPGQNTDTQYF. CDR3 nucleotide sequence: TGTGCCAGCAGCTCAAGGCCTCCGGGACAGAACACAGATACGCAGTATTTT. Using reference TRBV7-2 and TRBJ2-3 for the parts outside the CDR3, the full variable domain is GAGVSQSPSNKVTEKGKDVELRCDPISGHTALYWYRQSLGQGLEFLIYFQGNSAPDKSGLPSDRFSAERTGGSVSTLTIQRTQQEDSAVYLCASSSRPPGQNTDTQYFGPGTRLTVL.

This rearrangement joins TRBV4-1 to TRBJ2-5; D ambiguous. Near its end, the DNA agrees better with TRBJ2-7, so the J call may be wrong. Germline-derived CDR1 and CDR2 are MGHRA and YSYEKL. The CDR3 runs 12 residues. In DNA form, the CDR3 reads TGCGCCAGCAGCCGAACCTCCTACGAGCAGTACTTC. This sequence encodes CASSRTSYEQYF.

The chain is built from TRBV16 and TRBJ1-6; D might be TRBD1 (6 bases). Germline CDR1 and CDR2: KGHSY and FQNENV. The CDR3 sequence is 15 residues long. The V gene lost 0 bases and the J gene lost 10 bases, with 13 bases spanning the gap. In nucleotides, the CDR3 is TGTGCCAGCAGCCAATCAGGGGGGGGAAGGTCACCCCTCCACTTT. It specifies CASSQSGGGRSPLHF.

The chain combines TRBV28 with TRBJ1-3; no definite D call. The CDR3 has 13 amino acids. Trimming took off 8 bases at V and 1 base at J, with 9 bases between the two ends. Germline CDR1 MDHEN, CDR2 SYDVKM. CDR3 DNA sequence: TGTGCCAGCGGCGGGTATTCTGGAAACACCATATATTTT. Protein product: CASGGYSGNTIYF. The entire variable domain, with the rest obtained from reference TRBV28 and TRBJ1-3, is as follows: DVKVTQSSRYLVKRTGEKVFLECVQDMDHENMFWYRQDPGLGLRLIYFSYDVKMKEKGDIPEGYSVSREKKERFSLILESASTNQTSMYLCASGGYSGNTIYFGEGSWLTVV.

The J gene is TRBJ1-6, the V gene TRBV10-3; 7 bases are a match to TRBD1. Germline V lookup: CDR1 ENHRY, CDR2 SYGVKD. The CDR3 is 14 residues long. Trimming cost V 3 bases and J 7 bases; bases outside gene matches: 3. This CDR3 reads CAISEQGNNSPLHF. The CDR3 DNA follows: TGTGCCATCAGTGAACAGGGGAACAATTCACCCCTCCACTTT.